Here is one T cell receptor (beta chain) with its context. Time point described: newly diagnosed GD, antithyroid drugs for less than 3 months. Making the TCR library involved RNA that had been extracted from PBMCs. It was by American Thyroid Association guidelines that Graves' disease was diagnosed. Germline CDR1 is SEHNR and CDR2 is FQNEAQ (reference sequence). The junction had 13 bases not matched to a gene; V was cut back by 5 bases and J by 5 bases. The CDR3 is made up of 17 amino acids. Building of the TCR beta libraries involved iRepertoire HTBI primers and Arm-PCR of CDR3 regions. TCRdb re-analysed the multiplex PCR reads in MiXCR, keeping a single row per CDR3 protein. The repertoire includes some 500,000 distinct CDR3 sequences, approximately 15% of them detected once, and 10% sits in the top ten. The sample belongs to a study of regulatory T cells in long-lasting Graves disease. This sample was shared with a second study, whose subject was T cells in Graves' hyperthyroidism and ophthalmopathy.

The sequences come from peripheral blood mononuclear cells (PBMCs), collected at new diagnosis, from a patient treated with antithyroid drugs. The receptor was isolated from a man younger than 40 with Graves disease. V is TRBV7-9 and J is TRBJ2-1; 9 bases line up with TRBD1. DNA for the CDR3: TGTGCCAGCAGCCCCACGGTGGGACAGGGACTCCACAATGAGCAGTTCTTC. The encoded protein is CASSPTVGQGLHNEQFF.